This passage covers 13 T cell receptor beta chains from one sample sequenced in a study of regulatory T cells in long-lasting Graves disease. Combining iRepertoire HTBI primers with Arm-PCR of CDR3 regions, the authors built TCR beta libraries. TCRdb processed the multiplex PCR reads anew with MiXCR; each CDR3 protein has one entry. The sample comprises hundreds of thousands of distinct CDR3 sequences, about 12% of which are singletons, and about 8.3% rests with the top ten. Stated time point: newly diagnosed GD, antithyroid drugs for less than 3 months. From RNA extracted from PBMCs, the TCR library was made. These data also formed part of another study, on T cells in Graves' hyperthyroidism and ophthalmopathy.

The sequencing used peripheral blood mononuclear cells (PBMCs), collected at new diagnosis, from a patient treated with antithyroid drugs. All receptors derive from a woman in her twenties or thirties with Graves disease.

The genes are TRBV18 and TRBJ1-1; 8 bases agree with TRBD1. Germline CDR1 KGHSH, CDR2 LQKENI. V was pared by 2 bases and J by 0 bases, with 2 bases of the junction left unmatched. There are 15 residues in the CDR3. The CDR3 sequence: CASSPTGGMNTEAFF. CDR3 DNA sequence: TGTGCCAGCTCACCAACAGGGGGAATGAACACTGAAGCTTTCTTT.

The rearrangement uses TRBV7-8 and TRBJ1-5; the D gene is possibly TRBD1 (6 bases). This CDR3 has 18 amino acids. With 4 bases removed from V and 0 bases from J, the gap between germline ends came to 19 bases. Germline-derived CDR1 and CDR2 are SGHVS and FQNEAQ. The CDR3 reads CASSSLYQGGYSNQPQHF. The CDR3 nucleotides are TGTGCCAGCAGCTCCTTGTACCAAGGGGGATATAGCAATCAGCCCCAGCATTTT.

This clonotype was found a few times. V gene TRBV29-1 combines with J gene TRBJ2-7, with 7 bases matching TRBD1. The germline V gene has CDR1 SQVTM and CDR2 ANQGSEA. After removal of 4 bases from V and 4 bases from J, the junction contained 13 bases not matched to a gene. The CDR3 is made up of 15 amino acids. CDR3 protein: CSVGVSTGKIYEQYF. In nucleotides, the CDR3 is TGCAGCGTTGGGGTTTCGACAGGGAAAATTTACGAGCAGTACTTC.

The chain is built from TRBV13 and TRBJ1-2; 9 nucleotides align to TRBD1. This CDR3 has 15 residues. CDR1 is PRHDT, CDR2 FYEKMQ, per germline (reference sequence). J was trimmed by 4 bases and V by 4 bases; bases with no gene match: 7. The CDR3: CASSSGQGQAYGYTF. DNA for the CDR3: TGTGCCAGCAGCTCCGGACAGGGGCAGGCCTATGGCTACACCTTC.

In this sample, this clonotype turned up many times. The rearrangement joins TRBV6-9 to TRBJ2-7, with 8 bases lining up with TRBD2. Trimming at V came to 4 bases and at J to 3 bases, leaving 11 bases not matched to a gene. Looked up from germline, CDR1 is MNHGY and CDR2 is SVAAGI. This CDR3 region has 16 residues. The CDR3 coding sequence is TGTGCCAGCAGTTGGATAGCGGGACCCGGGGTCTACGAGCAGTACTTC. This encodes CASSWIAGPGVYEQYF.

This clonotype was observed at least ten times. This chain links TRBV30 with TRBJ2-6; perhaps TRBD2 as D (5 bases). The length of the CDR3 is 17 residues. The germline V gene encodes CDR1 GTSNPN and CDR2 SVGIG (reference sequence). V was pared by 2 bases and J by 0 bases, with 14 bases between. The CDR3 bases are TGTGCCTGGAGTCTAGGACTTCTGAACTCTGGGGCCAACGTCCTGACTTTC. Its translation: CAWSLGLLNSGANVLTF.

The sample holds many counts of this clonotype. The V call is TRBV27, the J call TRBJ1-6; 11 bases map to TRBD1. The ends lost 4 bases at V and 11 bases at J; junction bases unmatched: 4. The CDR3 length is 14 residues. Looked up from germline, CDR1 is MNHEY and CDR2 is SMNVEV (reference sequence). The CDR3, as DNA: TGTGCCAGCAGTTACGGGACAGGGGGAACACCCCTCCACTTT. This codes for CASSYGTGGTPLHF.

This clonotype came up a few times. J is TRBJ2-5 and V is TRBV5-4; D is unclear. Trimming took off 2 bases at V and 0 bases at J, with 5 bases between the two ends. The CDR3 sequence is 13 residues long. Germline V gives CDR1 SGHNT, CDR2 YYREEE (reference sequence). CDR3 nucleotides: TGTGCCAGCAGCTTCTTCGACCAAGAGACCCAGTACTTC. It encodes CASSFFDQETQYF.

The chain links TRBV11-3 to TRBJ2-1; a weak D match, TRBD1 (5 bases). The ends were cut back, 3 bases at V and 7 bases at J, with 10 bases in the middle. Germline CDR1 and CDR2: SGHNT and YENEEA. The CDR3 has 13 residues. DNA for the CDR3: TGTGCCAGCAGCTTCACAGGCGCAAATGAGCAGTTCTTC. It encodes CASSFTGANEQFF. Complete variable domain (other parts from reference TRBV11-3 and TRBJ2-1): EAGVVQSPRYKIIEKKQPVAFWCNPISGHNTLYWYLQNLGQGPELLIRYENEEAVDDSQLPKDRFSAERLKGVDSTLKIQPAELGDSAVYLCASSFTGANEQFFGPGTRLTVL.

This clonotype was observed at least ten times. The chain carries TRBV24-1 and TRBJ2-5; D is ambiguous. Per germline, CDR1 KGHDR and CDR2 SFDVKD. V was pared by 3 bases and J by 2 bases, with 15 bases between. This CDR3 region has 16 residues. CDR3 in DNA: TGTGCCACCAGTGATAGGGCCGGGTTTGTGCAAGAGACCCAGTACTTC. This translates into CATSDRAGFVQETQYF.

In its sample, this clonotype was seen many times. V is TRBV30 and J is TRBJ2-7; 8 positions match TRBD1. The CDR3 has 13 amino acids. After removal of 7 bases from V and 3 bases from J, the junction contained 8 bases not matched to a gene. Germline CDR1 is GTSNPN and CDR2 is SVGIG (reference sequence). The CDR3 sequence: CAFNRGSHYEQYF. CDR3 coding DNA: TGTGCCTTTAACAGGGGGTCCCACTACGAGCAGTACTTC.

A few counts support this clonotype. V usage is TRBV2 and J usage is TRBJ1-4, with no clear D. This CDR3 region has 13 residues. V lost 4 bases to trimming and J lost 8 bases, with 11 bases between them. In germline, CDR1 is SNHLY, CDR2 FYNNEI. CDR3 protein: CASSGVVEEKLFF. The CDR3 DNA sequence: TGTGCCAGCAGTGGGGTAGTAGAAGAAAAACTGTTTTTT.

The CDR3 loop is CASSYGQSPNQPQHF. The CDR3 nucleotides are TGTGCCAGCAGCTACGGACAGTCTCCTAATCAGCCCCAGCATTTT. The chain combines TRBV7-9 with TRBJ1-5, with D maybe TRBD1 (6 bases). Per the germline V gene, CDR1 is SEHNR and CDR2 is FQNEAQ (reference sequence). V lost 4 bases, J lost 4 bases, and 14 bases lay in between. This CDR3 is built from 15 residues.